This T cell receptor (beta chain) is from a study of molecular identifiers for immune sequencing clone quantification. TCRdb recomputed calls from the PCR reads with MiXCR, one row per CDR3 protein. The data contain about 640,000 distinct CDR3 sequences, approximately 20% of them singletons. This clonotype was counted many times. The germline CDR1 and CDR2 sequences are MDHEN and SYDVKM. This CDR3 is built from 16 residues. V lost 6 bases and J lost 2, with 14 bases in between. Input material: naive CD8+ T cells from blood, with Jurkat cell RNA spiked in. The subset: FACS-sorted CD8+CD4-CCR7+CD45RA+ naive T cells. The TCR originated in a human donor in good health. Some libraries in this study had Jurkat cell RNA spiked in. V usage is TRBV28 and J usage is TRBJ2-6; perhaps TRBD1 as D (6 bases). CDR3 amino acids: CASSAQGSPGANVLTF. As DNA, the CDR3 is TGTGCCAGCAGCGCCCAGGGGTCCCCTGGGGCCAACGTCCTGACTTTC.